This T cell receptor beta chain stems from a study of beta chain features in type 1 diabetes. The wider study: What patients shared with healthy donors was a similar profile of age, gender and cell yields. Study observations and caveats: Type 1 diabetes patients had TCRB CDR3s that were shorter (moderately but significantly so) in all four CD4+ subsets.

On this clone itself: Its cognate antigen is unknown.

All of the isolated RNA was reverse transcribed, so expressed TCRB transcripts were sequenced. Assay: immunoSEQ multiplex PCR; the TCRdb copy retains only in-frame clones and omits some. Of some 900,000 clones detected, under 20% appear once; the ten largest clones hold around 0.02%. The V end was cut by 6 bases, the J end by 5 bases, with 11 bases between. Germline V gene sequence: CDR1 MDHEN, CDR2 SYDVKM. The CDR3 sequence is 14 residues long. This receptor was identified in a woman aged 18-29 years in good health. Sequenced sample: naive CD4+ T cells from blood. The chain employs TRBV28 and TRBJ1-6; unclear D gene. Here the CDR3 reads CASRSTLNNSPLHF. The CDR3 nucleotides are TGTGCCAGCAGGTCAACCCTAAATAATTCACCCCTCCACTTT.